This T cell receptor beta chain is from a study of blood T cell repertoires in COVID-19. At the level of the study: The origin of the acute and convalescent COVID-19 samples was the United States, Italy and Spain. PBMCs, B-cell-depleted T cells, or T cells provided the cDNA or gDNA that made up the material.

In the original analysis: Reference gene primer amplification yielded estimated nucleated cell counts. Produced via immunoSEQ multiplex PCR; TCRdb's table is partial and in-frame only. The V and J calls and the clone size are those of that table, but D and trimming were determined from the DNA. The sample lists under 250,000 clones; about four fifths were seen once. The ends were cut back, 1 base at V and 0 bases at J, with 7 bases in the middle. Germline CDR1 is MGHRA and CDR2 is YSYEKL. This CDR3 has 15 residues. V and J are TRBV4-1 and TRBJ2-1; D gene ambiguous. This TCR was sampled from an elderly man with acute or convalescent COVID-19. Sequencing was performed on peripheral blood. The CDR3 sequence is CASSQADNSYNEQFF. The CDR3 DNA follows: TGCGCCAGCAGCCAAGCAGATAACTCCTACAATGAGCAGTTCTTC.